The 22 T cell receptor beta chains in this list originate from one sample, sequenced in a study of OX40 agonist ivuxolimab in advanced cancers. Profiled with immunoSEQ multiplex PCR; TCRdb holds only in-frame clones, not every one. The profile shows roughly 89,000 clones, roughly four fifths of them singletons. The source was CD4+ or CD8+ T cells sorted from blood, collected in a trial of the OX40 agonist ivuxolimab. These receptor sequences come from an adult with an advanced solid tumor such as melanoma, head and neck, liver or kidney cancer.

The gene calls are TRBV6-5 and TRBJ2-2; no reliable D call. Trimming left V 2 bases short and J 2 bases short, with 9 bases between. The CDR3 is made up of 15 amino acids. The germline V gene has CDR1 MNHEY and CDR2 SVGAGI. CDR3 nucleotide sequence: TGTGCCAGCAGTTACACCAGTGACAACACCGGGGAGCTGTTTTTT. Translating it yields CASSYTSDNTGELFF.

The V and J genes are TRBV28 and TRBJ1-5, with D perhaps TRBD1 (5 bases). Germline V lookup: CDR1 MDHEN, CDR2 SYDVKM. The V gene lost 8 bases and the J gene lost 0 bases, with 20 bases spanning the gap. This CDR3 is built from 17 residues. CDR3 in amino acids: CASVGASGPYSNQPQHF. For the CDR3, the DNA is TGTGCCAGCGTCGGGGCCTCCGGACCTTATAGCAATCAGCCCCAGCATTTT.

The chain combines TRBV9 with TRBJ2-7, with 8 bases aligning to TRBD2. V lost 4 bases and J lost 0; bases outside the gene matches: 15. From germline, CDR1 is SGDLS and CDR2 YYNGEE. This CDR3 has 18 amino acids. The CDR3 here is CASSSTSGGPTVSYEQYF. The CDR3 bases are TGTGCCAGCAGCTCGACAAGCGGGGGTCCTACAGTCTCCTACGAGCAGTACTTC.

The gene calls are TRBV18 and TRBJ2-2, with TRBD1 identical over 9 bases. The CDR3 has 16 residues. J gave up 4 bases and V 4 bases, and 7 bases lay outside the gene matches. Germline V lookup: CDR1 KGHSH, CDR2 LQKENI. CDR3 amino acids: CASSQTGGVSTGELFF. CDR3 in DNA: TGTGCCAGCTCACAAACAGGGGGCGTCAGCACCGGGGAGCTGTTTTTT.

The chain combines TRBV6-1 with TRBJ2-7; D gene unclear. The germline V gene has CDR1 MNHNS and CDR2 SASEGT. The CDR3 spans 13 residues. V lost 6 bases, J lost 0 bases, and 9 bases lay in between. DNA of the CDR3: TGTGCCAGCAGACTGCTTACCTCCTACGAGCAGTACTTC. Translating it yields CASRLLTSYEQYF.

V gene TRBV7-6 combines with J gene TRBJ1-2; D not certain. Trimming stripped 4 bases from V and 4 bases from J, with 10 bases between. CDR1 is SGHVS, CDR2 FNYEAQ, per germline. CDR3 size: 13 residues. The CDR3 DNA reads TGTGCCAGCAGCTCCCACGGGAGCTATGGCTACACCTTC. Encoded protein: CASSSHGSYGYTF.

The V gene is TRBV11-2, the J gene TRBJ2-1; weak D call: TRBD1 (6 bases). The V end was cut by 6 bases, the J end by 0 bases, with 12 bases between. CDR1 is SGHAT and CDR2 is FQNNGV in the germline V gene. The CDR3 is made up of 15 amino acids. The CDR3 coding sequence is TGTGCCAGCAGTAGACAGGATAGCTCCTACAATGAGCAGTTCTTC. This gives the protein CASSRQDSSYNEQFF.

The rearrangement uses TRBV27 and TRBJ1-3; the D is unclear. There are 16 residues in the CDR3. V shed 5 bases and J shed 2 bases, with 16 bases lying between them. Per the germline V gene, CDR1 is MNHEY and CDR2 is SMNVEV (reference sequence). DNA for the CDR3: TGTGCCAGCAGTAGCCGGGGAAGGGAGGCTGGAAACACCATATATTTT. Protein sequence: CASSSRGREAGNTIYF.

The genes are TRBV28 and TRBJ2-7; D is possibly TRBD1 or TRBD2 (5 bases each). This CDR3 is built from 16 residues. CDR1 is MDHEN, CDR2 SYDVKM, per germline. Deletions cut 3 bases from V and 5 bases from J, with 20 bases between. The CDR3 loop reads CASSLYGAAVFDEQYF. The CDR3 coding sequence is TGTGCCAGCAGTTTGTACGGGGCAGCCGTCTTCGACGAGCAGTACTTC.

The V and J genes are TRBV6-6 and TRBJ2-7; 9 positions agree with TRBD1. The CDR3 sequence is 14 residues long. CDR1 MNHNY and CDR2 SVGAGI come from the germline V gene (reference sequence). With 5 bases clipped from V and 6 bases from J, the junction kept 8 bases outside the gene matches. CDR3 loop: CASSRSDRGPEQYF. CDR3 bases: TGTGCCAGCAGTCGATCGGACAGGGGCCCCGAGCAGTACTTC.

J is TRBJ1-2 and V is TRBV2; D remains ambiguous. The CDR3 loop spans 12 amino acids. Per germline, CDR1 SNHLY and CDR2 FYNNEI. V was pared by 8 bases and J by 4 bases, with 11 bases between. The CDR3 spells CASGYEVYGYTF. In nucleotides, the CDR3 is TGTGCCAGCGGATACGAAGTCTATGGCTACACCTTC.

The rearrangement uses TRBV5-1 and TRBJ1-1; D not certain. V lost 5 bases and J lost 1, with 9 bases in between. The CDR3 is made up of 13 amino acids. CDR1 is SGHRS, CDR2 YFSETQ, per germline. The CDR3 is CASSYDTNTEAFF. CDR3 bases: TGCGCCAGCAGTTACGACACGAACACTGAAGCTTTCTTT.

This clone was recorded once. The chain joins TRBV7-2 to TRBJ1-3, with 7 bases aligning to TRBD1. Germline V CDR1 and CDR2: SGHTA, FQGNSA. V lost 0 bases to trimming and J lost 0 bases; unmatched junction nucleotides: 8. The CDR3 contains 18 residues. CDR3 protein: CASSLAGNRGLSGNTIYF. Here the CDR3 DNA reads TGTGCCAGCAGCTTAGCCGGGAACAGGGGCCTCTCTGGAAACACCATATATTTT. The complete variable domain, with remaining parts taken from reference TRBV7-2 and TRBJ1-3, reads GAGVSQSPSNKVTEKGKDVELRCDPISGHTALYWYRQSLGQGLEFLIYFQGNSAPDKSGLPSDRFSAERTGGSVSTLTIQRTQQEDSAVYLCASSLAGNRGLSGNTIYFGEGSWLTVV.

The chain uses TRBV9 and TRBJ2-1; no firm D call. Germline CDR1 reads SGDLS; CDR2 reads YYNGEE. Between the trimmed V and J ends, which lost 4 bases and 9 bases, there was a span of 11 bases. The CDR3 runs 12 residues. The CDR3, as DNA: TGTGCCAGCAGCACAACATTTGGTGAGCAGTTCTTC. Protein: CASSTTFGEQFF.

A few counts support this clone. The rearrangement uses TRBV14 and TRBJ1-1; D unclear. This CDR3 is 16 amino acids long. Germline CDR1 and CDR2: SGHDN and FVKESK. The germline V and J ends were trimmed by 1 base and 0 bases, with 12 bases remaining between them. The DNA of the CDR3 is TGTGCCAGCAGCCAAGGTAGGGTTGCGGTGAACACTGAAGCTTTCTTT. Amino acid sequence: CASSQGRVAVNTEAFF.

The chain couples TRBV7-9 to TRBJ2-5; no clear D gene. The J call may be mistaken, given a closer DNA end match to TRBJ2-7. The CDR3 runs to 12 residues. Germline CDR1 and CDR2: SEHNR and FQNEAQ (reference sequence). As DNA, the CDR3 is TGTGCCAGCAGGGGCGCCGCCTACGAGCAGTACTTC. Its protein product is CASRGAAYEQYF.

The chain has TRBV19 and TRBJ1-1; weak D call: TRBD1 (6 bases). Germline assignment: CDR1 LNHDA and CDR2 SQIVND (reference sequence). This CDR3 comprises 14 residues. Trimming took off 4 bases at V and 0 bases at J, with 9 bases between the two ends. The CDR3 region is CASSNRDLNTEAFF. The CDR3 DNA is TGTGCCAGTAGTAACAGGGACTTGAACACTGAAGCTTTCTTT.

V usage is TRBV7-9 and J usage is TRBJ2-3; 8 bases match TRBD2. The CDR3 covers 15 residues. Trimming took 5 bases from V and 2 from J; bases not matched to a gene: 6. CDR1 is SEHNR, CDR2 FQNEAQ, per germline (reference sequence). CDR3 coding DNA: TGTGCCAGCAGCCTTAAACTAGCGGACACAGATACGCAGTATTTT. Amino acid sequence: CASSLKLADTDTQYF. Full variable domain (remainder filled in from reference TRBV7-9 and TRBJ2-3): DTGVSQNPRHKITKRGQNVTFRCDPISEHNRLYWYRQTLGQGPEFLTYFQNEAQLEKSRLLSDRFSAERPKGSFSTLEIQRTEQGDSAMYLCASSLKLADTDTQYFGPGTRLTVL.

CDR3 sequence reads: CASSEMGRLPYGYTF. CDR3 bases: TGTGCCAGCAGTGAAATGGGGAGGTTACCCTATGGCTACACCTTC. The chain uses TRBV2 and TRBJ1-2; unclear D gene. With 2 bases removed from V and 4 bases from J, the gap between germline ends came to 14 bases. Germline lookup yields CDR1 SNHLY and CDR2 FYNNEI. The CDR3 is 15 residues long. Drawing the rest from reference TRBV2 and TRBJ1-2, the complete variable domain is EPEVTQTPSHQVTQMGQEVILRCVPISNHLYFYWYRQILGQKVEFLVSFYNNEISEKSEIFDDQFSVERPDGSNFTLKIRSTKLEDSAMYFCASSEMGRLPYGYTFGSGTRLTVV.

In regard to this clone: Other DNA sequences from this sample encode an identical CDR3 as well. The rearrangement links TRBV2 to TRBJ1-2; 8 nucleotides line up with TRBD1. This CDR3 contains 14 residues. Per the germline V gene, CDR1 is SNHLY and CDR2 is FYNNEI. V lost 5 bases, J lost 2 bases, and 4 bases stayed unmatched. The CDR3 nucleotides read TGTGCCAGCAGTAGGACAGGGCCCAACTATGGCTACACCTTC. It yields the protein CASSRTGPNYGYTF.

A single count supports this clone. CDR3 region: CASSPIYSNTGELFF. CDR3 bases: TGCGCCAGCAGCCCCATTTATTCGAACACCGGGGAGCTGTTTTTT. The chain employs TRBV4-1 and TRBJ2-2; D not certain. Trimming removed 4 bases at V and 0 bases at J, with 9 bases between. This CDR3 contains 15 residues. The germline CDR1 and CDR2 sequences are MGHRA and YSYEKL.

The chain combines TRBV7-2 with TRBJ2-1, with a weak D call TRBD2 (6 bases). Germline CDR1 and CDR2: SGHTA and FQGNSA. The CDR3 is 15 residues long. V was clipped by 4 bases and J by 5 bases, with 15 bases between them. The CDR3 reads CASSYERATHNEQFF. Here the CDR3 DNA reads TGTGCCAGCAGCTACGAGCGGGCTACGCACAATGAGCAGTTCTTC.